This entry lists 3 T cell receptor beta chains sequenced from one sample in a study of human T cells and chemical hapten exposure. TCRdb ran MiXCR on the RACE reads and lists one entry per CDR3 protein. In the table there are about 190,000 distinct CDR3 sequences, 24% of which are singletons. Indicated time point: patch test 3, about 24 weeks after DPC sensitization. Regarding treatment: therapeutic diphenylcyclopropenone sensitization with weekly scalp DPC. The sample was whole blood, taken in connection with sensitization to the hapten diphenylcyclopropenone (DPC). These receptors were obtained from a woman between 35 and 50 years old with alopecia areata. Some clones in this sample may be carry-over from other donors' samples.

At least ten counts were recorded for this clonotype. CDR3 residues: CASSLGAGGNTEAFF. The DNA for the CDR3 is TGTGCCAGCAGCTTAGGTGCAGGGGGGAACACTGAAGCTTTCTTT. The chain couples TRBV7-9 to TRBJ1-1; 7 bases are shared with TRBD1. Germline CDR1 SEHNR, CDR2 FQNEAQ (reference sequence). With 1 base clipped from V and 1 base from J, the junction kept 3 bases outside the gene matches. The CDR3 runs 15 residues.

This chain links TRBV6-5 with TRBJ2-7; D may be TRBD2 (5 bases). Germline CDR1 reads MNHEY; CDR2 reads SVGAGI. The CDR3 spans 15 residues. The ends were cut back, 2 bases at V and 3 bases at J, with 14 bases in the middle. As DNA, the CDR3 is TGTGCCAGCAGTTACCAGGCCTTAGGGAGCTACGAGCAGTACTTC. Amino acid sequence: CASSYQALGSYEQYF.

This clonotype was picked up a small number of times. V usage is TRBV10-3 and J usage is TRBJ1-5; D gene uncertain. Per germline, CDR1 ENHRY and CDR2 SYGVKD. The CDR3 consists of 12 residues. Trimming removed 2 bases at V and 4 bases at J, with 3 bases between. The DNA for the CDR3 is TGTGCCATCAGTGAGCCGAATCAGCCCCAGCATTTT. It yields the protein CAISEPNQPQHF.